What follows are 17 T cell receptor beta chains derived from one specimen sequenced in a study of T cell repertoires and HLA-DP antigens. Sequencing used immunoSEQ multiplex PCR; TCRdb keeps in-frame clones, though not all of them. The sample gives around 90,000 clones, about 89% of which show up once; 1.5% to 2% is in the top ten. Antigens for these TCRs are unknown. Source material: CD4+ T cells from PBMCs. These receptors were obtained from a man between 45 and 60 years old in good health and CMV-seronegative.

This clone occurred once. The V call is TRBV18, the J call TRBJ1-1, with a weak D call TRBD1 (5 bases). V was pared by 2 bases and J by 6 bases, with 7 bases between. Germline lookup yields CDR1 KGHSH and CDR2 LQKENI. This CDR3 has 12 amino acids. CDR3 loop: CASSPRGSEAFF. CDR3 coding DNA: TGTGCCAGCTCACCAAGGGGTTCTGAAGCTTTCTTT.

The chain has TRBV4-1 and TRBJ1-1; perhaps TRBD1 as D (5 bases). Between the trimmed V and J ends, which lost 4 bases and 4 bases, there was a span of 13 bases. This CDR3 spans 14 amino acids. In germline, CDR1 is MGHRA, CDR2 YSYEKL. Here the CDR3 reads CASSPPGAGTEAFF. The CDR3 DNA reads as TGCGCCAGCAGCCCCCCCGGGGCCGGCACTGAAGCTTTCTTT.

The CDR3 protein is CASSRGYFYEQYF. In nucleotides, the CDR3 is TGTGCCAGCTCCAGGGGGTACTTCTACGAGCAGTACTTC. The rearrangement uses TRBV27 and TRBJ2-7; 7 nucleotides line up with TRBD1. The germline gives CDR1 MNHEY, CDR2 SMNVEV (reference sequence). This CDR3 comprises 13 residues. V lost 8 bases, J lost 3 bases, and 7 bases stayed unmatched.

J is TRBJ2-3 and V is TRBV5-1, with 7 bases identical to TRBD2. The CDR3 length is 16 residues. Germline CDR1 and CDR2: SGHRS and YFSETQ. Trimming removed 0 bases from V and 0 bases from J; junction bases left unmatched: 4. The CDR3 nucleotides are TGCGCCAGCAGCTTGGAGGGGCGGGGGAGCACAGATACGCAGTATTTT. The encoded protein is CASSLEGRGSTDTQYF.

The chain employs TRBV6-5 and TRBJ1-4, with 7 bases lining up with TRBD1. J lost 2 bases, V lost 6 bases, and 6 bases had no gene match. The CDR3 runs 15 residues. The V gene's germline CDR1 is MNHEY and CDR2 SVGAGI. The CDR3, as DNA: TGTGCCAGCAGCCCATCCAGGGGGACTAATGAAAAACTGTTTTTT. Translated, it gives CASSPSRGTNEKLFF.

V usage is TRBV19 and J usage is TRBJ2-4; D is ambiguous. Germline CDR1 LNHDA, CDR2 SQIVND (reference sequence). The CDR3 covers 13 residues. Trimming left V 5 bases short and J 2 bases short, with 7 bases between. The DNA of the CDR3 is TGTGCCAGTAGTTCGGATCCCAAAAACATTCAGTACTTC. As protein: CASSSDPKNIQYF. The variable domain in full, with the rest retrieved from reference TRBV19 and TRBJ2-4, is DGGITQSPKYLFRKEGQNVTLSCEQNLNHDAMYWYRQDPGQGLRLIYYSQIVNDFQKGDIAEGYSVSREKKESFPLTVTSAQKNPTAFYLCASSSDPKNIQYFGAGTRLSVL.

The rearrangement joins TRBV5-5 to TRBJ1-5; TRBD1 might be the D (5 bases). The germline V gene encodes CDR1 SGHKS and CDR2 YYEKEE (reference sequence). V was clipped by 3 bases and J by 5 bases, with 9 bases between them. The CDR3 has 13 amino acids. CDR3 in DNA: TGTGCCAGCAGCTCACCGGGGGATCAGCCCCAGCATTTT. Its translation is CASSSPGDQPQHF.

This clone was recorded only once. CDR3 DNA: TGCGCCAGCAGCCAAAACAGGGGACCCTACGAGCAGTACTTC. This sequence encodes CASSQNRGPYEQYF. The genes are TRBV5-1 and TRBJ2-7; 7 positions match TRBD1. Germline trimming cut 4 bases from V and 2 bases from J; bases unmatched to any gene: 6. CDR3 length: 14 residues. Germline-derived CDR1 and CDR2 are SGHRS and YFSETQ.

DNA for the CDR3: TGTGCCAGCAGCCGGCGATGGGGGGACCAAGAGACCCAGTACTTC. This sequence encodes CASSRRWGDQETQYF. The chain employs TRBV7-2 and TRBJ2-5, with D maybe TRBD2 (6 bases). The CDR3 consists of 15 residues. Germline V gene lookup returns CDR1 SGHTA and CDR2 FQGNSA. Trimming cost V 5 bases and J 0 bases, with 13 bases left between them.

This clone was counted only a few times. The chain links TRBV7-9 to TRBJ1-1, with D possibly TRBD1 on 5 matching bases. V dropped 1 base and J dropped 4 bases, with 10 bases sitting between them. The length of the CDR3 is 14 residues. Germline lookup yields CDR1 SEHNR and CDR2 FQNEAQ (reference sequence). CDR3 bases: TGTGCCAGCAGCTTAGATCGGGGGGGCACTGAAGCTTTCTTT. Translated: CASSLDRGGTEAFF.

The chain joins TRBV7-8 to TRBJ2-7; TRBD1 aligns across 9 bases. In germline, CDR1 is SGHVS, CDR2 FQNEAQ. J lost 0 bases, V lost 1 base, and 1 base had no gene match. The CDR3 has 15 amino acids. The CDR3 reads CASSLETGGSYEQYF. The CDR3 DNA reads TGTGCCAGCAGCTTAGAGACAGGGGGCTCCTACGAGCAGTACTTC.

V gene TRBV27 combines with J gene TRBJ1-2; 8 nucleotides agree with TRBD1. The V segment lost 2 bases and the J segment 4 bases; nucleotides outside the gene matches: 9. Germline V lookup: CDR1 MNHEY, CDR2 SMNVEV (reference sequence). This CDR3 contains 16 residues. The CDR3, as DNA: TGTGCCAGCAGTTTAAGGGCCCTTGACAGGGGCTATGGCTACACCTTC. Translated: CASSLRALDRGYGYTF.

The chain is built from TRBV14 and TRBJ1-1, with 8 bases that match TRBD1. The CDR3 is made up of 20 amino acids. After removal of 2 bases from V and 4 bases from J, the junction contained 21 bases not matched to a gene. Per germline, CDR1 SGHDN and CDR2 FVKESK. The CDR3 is CASSQRLVWARQGRTTEAFF. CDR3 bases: TGTGCCAGCAGCCAACGTCTCGTGTGGGCGCGACAGGGGAGAACCACTGAAGCTTTCTTT.

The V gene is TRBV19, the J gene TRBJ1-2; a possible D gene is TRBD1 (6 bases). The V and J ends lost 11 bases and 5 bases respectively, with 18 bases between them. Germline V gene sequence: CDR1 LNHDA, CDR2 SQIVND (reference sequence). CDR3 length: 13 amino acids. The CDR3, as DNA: TGTGCCTCAAAAACACAGGGAGGTTATGGCTACACCTTC. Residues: CASKTQGGYGYTF.

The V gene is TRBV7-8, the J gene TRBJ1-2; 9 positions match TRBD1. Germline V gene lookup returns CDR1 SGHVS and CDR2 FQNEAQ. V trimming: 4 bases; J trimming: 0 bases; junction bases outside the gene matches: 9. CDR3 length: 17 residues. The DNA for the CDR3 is TGTGCCAGCAGCTCTAGCGAAAGGACAGGGGCTAACTATGGCTACACCTTC. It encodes CASSSSERTGANYGYTF.

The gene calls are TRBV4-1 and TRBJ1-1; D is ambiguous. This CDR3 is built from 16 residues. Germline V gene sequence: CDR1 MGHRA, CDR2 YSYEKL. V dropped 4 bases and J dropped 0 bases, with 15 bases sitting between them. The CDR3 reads CASSLPSGRMNTEAFF. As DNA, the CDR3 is TGCGCCAGCAGCCTCCCCTCGGGTCGTATGAACACTGAAGCTTTCTTT.

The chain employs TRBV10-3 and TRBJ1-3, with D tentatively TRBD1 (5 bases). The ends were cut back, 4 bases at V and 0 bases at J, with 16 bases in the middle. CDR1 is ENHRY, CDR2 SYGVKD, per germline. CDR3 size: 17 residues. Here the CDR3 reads CAISAFGDASSGNTIYF. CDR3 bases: TGTGCCATCAGTGCCTTCGGGGACGCCAGCTCTGGAAACACCATATATTTT.